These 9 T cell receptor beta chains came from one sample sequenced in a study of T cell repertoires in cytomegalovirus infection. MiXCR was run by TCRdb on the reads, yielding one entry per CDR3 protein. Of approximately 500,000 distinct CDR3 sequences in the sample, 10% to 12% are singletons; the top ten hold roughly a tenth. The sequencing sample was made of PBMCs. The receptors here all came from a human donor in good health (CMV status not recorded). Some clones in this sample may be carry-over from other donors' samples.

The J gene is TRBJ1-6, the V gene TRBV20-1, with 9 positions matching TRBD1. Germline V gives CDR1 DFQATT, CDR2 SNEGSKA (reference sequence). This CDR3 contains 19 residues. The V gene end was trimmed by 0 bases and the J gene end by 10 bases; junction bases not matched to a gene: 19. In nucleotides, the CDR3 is TGCAGTGCTAGAGAAGCGCCGGGACAGGGAGCCTCATGGCGATCACCCCTCCACTTT. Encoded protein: CSAREAPGQGASWRSPLHF.

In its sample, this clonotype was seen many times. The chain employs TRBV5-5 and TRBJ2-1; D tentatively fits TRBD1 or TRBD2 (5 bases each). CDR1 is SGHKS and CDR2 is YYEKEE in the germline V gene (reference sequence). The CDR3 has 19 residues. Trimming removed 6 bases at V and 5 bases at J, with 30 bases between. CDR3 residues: CASTFDPGTANPSNNEQFF. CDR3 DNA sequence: TGTGCCAGCACCTTTGATCCGGGGACCGCCAACCCTTCCAACAATGAGCAGTTCTTC.

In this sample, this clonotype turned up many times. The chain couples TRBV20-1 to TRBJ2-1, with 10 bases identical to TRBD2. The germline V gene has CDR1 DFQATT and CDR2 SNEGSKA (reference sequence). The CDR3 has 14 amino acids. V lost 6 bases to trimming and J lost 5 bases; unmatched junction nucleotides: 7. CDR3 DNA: TGCAGTGCCGTGACTAGCGGGCCAGACAATGAGCAGTTCTTC. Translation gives CSAVTSGPDNEQFF.

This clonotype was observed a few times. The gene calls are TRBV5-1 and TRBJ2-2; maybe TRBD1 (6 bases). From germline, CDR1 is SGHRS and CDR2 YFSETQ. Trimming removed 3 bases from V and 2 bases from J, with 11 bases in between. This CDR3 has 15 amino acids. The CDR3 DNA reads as TGCGCCAGCAGCTACGGACAGTCAAACACCGGGGAGCTGTTTTTT. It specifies CASSYGQSNTGELFF.

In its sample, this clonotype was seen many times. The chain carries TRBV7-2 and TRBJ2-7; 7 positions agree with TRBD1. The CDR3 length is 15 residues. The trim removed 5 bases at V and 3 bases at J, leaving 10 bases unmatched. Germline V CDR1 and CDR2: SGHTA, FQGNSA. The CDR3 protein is CASSPQGGLLYEQYF. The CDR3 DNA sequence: TGTGCCAGCAGCCCCCAAGGGGGCCTACTCTACGAGCAGTACTTC.

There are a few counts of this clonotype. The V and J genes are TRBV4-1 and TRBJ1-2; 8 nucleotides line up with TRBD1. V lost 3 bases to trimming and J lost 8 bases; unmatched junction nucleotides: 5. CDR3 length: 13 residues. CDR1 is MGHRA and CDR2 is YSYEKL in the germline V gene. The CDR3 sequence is CASSQTGVWGYTF. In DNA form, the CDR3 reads TGCGCCAGCAGCCAGACAGGGGTTTGGGGCTACACCTTC.

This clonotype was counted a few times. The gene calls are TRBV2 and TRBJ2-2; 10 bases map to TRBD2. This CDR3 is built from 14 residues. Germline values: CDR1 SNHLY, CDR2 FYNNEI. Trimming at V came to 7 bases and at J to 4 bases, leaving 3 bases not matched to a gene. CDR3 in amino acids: CASTGLATTGELFF. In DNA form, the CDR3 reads TGTGCCAGCACGGGACTAGCGACCACCGGGGAGCTGTTTTTT. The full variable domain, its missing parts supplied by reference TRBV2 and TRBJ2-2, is EPEVTQTPSHQVTQMGQEVILRCVPISNHLYFYWYRQILGQKVEFLVSFYNNEISEKSEIFDDQFSVERPDGSNFTLKIRSTKLEDSAMYFCASTGLATTGELFFGEGSRLTVL.

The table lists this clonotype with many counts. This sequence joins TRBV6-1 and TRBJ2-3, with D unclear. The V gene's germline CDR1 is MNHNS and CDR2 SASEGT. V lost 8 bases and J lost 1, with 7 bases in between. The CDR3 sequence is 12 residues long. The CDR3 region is CASGRRTDTQYF. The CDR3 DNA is TGTGCCAGCGGACGGCGCACAGATACGCAGTATTTT.

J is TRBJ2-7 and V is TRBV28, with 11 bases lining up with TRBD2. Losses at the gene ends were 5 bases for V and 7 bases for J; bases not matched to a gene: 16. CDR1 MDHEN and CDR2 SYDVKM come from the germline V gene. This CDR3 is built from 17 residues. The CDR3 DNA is TGTGCCAGCAGTCCCTCCCCCCGTACTAGCGGGAGTAAAGAGCAGTACTTC. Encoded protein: CASSPSPRTSGSKEQYF.